Below, 21 T cell receptor beta chains from the same sample are listed, as sequenced in a study of neoadjuvant anti-PD-1 for oral cavity cancer. The time point denotes: after neoadjuvant nivolumab, at surgical resection. Method: immunoSEQ multiplex PCR; TCRdb's copy keeps in-frame clones and lacks some. This table holds about 23,000 clones, 45% found once. This specimen consisted of tumor tissue, obtained after nivolumab (anti-PD-1) treatment. These receptors were taken from a person aged 35-80 years with oral cavity squamous cell carcinoma.

In this sample, this clone turned up a few times. The chain recombines TRBV7-3 with TRBJ2-5; 13 bases align to TRBD2. Germline lookup yields CDR1 SGHTA and CDR2 FQGTGA. V shed 5 bases and J 3 bases; nucleotides not matched to a gene: 6. The CDR3 extends over 16 amino acids. The CDR3 here is CASSPTSGGAKETQYF. In DNA form, the CDR3 reads TGTGCCAGCAGCCCTACTAGCGGGGGGGCAAAAGAGACCCAGTACTTC.

The sample holds a few counts of this clone. This chain connects TRBV14 to TRBJ2-7; 7 bases agree with TRBD1. The CDR3 extends over 15 amino acids. The germline gives CDR1 SGHDN, CDR2 FVKESK. The V segment lost 5 bases and the J segment 2 bases; nucleotides outside the gene matches: 9. The CDR3 nucleotides are TGTGCCAGCAGCTTTCGACAGGGCCTAACCTACGAGCAGTACTTC. This encodes CASSFRQGLTYEQYF.

This clone was counted between two and nine times. This rearrangement joins TRBV2 to TRBJ2-7; D gene uncertain. Trimming took off 6 bases at V and 4 bases at J, with 7 bases between the two ends. In germline, CDR1 is SNHLY, CDR2 FYNNEI. There are 11 residues in the CDR3. The CDR3 bases are TGTGCCAGCAGCCTTAGATACGAGCAGTACTTC. Encoded protein: CASSLRYEQYF.

DNA for the CDR3: TGTGCCAGCAGCCCAGGGCGGCTAGCGGGGGGTTATGAGCAGTTCTTC. The encoded protein is CASSPGRLAGGYEQFF. V is TRBV5-4 and J is TRBJ2-1, with 11 bases fitting TRBD2. The germline CDR1 and CDR2 sequences are SGHNT and YYREEE (reference sequence). The V gene end was trimmed by 4 bases and the J gene end by 8 bases; junction bases not matched to a gene: 11. The CDR3 runs 16 residues.

The chain uses TRBV10-3 and TRBJ2-2; D uncertain. This CDR3 region has 14 residues. Germline V gives CDR1 ENHRY, CDR2 SYGVKD. V gave up 0 bases and J gave up 4 bases, with 6 bases separating them. CDR3 sequence: CAISESSITGELFF. In DNA form, the CDR3 reads TGTGCCATCAGTGAGTCGAGTATCACCGGGGAGCTGTTTTTT.

J is TRBJ1-5 and V is TRBV4-2; D is possibly TRBD1 (6 bases). Trimming removed 2 bases at V and 6 bases at J, with 26 bases between. CDR1 is LGHNA and CDR2 is YNFKEQ in the germline V gene. The CDR3 runs 19 residues. CDR3 residues: CASSQLIAGGVGVGQPQHF. As DNA, the CDR3 is TGTGCCAGCAGCCAATTAATCGCGGGGGGCGTGGGGGTAGGTCAGCCCCAGCATTTT.

The CDR3 bases are TGTGCCAGCAGTTACTCCGGGGGCCCTGAAGCTTTCTTT. As protein: CASSYSGGPEAFF. The chain joins TRBV6-5 to TRBJ1-1; maybe TRBD1 (6 bases). V was shortened by 0 bases and J by 6 bases, with 8 bases between the two germline ends. Germline V gene data show CDR1 as MNHEY and CDR2 as SVGAGI. The length of the CDR3 is 13 residues.

The chain uses TRBV7-9 and TRBJ2-1; perhaps TRBD1 as D (6 bases). CDR1 is SEHNR and CDR2 is FQNEAQ in the germline V gene (reference sequence). CDR3 size: 15 residues. The germline V and J ends were trimmed by 5 bases and 7 bases, with 18 bases remaining between them. CDR3 bases: TGTGCCAGCAGCGTGACTACGGGCAGGGGAAATGAGCAGTTCTTC. This gives the protein CASSVTTGRGNEQFF. The full variable domain, in which reference TRBV7-9 and TRBJ2-1 provide the parts outside the CDR3, is DTGVSQNPRHKITKRGQNVTFRCDPISEHNRLYWYRQTLGQGPEFLTYFQNEAQLEKSRLLSDRFSAERPKGSFSTLEIQRTEQGDSAMYLCASSVTTGRGNEQFFGPGTRLTVL.

This clone appeared a few times. This sequence joins TRBV28 and TRBJ2-7; 11 nucleotides agree with TRBD1. V was pared by 5 bases and J by 5 bases, with 8 bases of the junction left unmatched. CDR1 MDHEN and CDR2 SYDVKM come from the germline V gene. The CDR3 covers 15 residues. CDR3 in amino acids: CASSLPGQGGHEQYF. For the CDR3, the DNA is TGTGCCAGCAGTCTTCCGGGACAGGGGGGCCACGAGCAGTACTTC.

The chain combines TRBV29-1 with TRBJ2-2, with 9 nucleotides matching TRBD2. After removal of 5 bases from V and 2 bases from J, the junction contained 3 bases not matched to a gene. The CDR3 is made up of 14 amino acids. In germline, CDR1 is SQVTM, CDR2 ANQGSEA. CDR3 coding DNA: TGCAGCGTTAGTAGCGGGGGTAACACCGGGGAGCTGTTTTTT. Translation gives CSVSSGGNTGELFF.

The chain couples TRBV6-6 to TRBJ2-2, with a possible D match to TRBD1 (6 bases). Trimming took off 6 bases at V and 1 base at J, with 12 bases between the two ends. Germline CDR1 is MNHNY and CDR2 is SVGAGI (reference sequence). CDR3 size: 15 residues. The DNA for the CDR3 is TGTGCCAGCAGACCGACAGGAGAGAACACCGGGGAGCTGTTTTTT. Encoded protein: CASRPTGENTGELFF.

There are a few counts of this clone. This rearrangement joins TRBV19 to TRBJ1-4, with TRBD1 matching over 8 bases. In germline, CDR1 is LNHDA, CDR2 SQIVND (reference sequence). The CDR3 totals 15 residues. Trimming took 3 bases from V and 1 from J; bases not matched to a gene: 1. CDR3 bases: TGTGCCAGTAGTATCGGGACAGGAACTAATGAAAAACTGTTTTTT. Encoded protein: CASSIGTGTNEKLFF.

This chain links TRBV6-1 with TRBJ1-2, with TRBD1 as a possible D gene (6 bases). CDR3 length: 17 amino acids. Germline V lookup: CDR1 MNHNS, CDR2 SASEGT. Deletions cut 0 bases from V and 7 bases from J, with 21 bases between. The DNA of the CDR3 is TGTGCCAGCAGTGAAGCGCCCGGTCCGGGCTCAGGGGCTGGCTACACCTTC. Translation gives CASSEAPGPGSGAGYTF.

The chain links TRBV7-8 to TRBJ1-5; D gene ambiguous. The CDR3 is 15 amino acids. Deletions cut 2 bases from V and 1 base from J, with 9 bases between. The germline V gene has CDR1 SGHVS and CDR2 FQNEAQ. The CDR3 is CASSLSGVSNQPQHF. CDR3 nucleotides: TGTGCCAGCAGCTTAAGTGGGGTCAGCAATCAGCCCCAGCATTTT.

The chain combines TRBV4-2 with TRBJ1-2; D may be TRBD1 (6 bases). V dropped 0 bases and J dropped 3 bases, with 23 bases sitting between them. CDR1 is LGHNA and CDR2 is YNFKEQ in the germline V gene. The CDR3 has 19 amino acids. The CDR3 here is CASSQDRTFLGGGDYGYTF. CDR3 bases: TGTGCCAGCAGCCAAGATCGAACATTTTTAGGGGGGGGTGACTATGGCTACACCTTC.

The chain joins TRBV5-8 to TRBJ1-1; D call uncertain. Trimming pared 1 base from V and 7 bases from J, leaving 14 bases between. The CDR3 is 14 amino acids. Germline V gene data show CDR1 as SGHTS and CDR2 as YDEGEE. The CDR3: CASSLSREGDEAFF. The CDR3 region has the DNA TGTGCCAGCAGCTTGAGTAGGGAAGGAGATGAAGCTTTCTTT.

Worth noting for this clone: At the DNA level, this CDR3 is encoded by other sequences in the same sample as well. CDR3 DNA: TGCAGTGCTAGGTTTAGCACTGAAGCTTTCTTT. Its protein product is CSARFSTEAFF. The chain carries TRBV20-1 and TRBJ1-1, with D hard to call. CDR1 is DFQATT, CDR2 SNEGSKA, per germline (reference sequence). This CDR3 contains 11 residues. V lost 3 bases and J 4 bases, leaving 6 bases between the germline ends.

This clone was observed a handful of times. The V gene is TRBV5-1, the J gene TRBJ1-1; D call uncertain. CDR3 size: 12 residues. V was shortened by 0 bases and J by 7 bases, with 7 bases between the two germline ends. The germline CDR1 and CDR2 sequences are SGHRS and YFSETQ. Here the CDR3 DNA reads TGCGCCAGCAGCTTGGGGGCAGATGAAGCTTTCTTT. It is translated as CASSLGADEAFF.

The chain has TRBV30 and TRBJ2-4; the D call may be TRBD1 or TRBD2 (5 bases each). The CDR3 extends over 16 amino acids. V was cut by 0 bases and J by 4 bases, with 16 bases left in between. Germline V gene data show CDR1 as GTSNPN and CDR2 as SVGIG (reference sequence). The CDR3 coding sequence is TGTGCCTGGAGTGTAGTCTCGGGGCAGAAGAAAAACATTCAGTACTTC. Its translation is CAWSVVSGQKKNIQYF.

The chain combines TRBV30 with TRBJ1-4, with 9 nucleotides matching TRBD1. The CDR3 has 14 amino acids. Germline V lookup: CDR1 GTSNPN, CDR2 SVGIG (reference sequence). With V trimmed by 4 bases and J by 5 bases, 5 bases remained unmatched. The CDR3 spells CAWKGGTGNEKLFF. In DNA, the CDR3 is TGTGCCTGGAAAGGTGGGACAGGGAATGAAAAACTGTTTTTT. The full variable domain, its missing parts supplied by reference TRBV30 and TRBJ1-4, is SQTIHQWPATLVQPVGSPLSLECTVEGTSNPNLYWYRQAAGRGLQLLFYSVGIGQISSEVPQNLSASRPQDRQFILSSKKLLLSDSGFYLCAWKGGTGNEKLFFGSGTQLSVL.

V is TRBV19 and J is TRBJ1-4; D is unresolved. V was clipped by 10 bases and J by 4 bases, with 13 bases between them. Germline CDR1 and CDR2: LNHDA and SQIVND (reference sequence). CDR3 size: 13 residues. The CDR3 spells CATGAVGNEKLFF. The CDR3 DNA reads as TGTGCCACCGGAGCTGTTGGTAATGAAAAACTGTTTTTT.